Listed below are T cell receptor beta chains from one sample, sequenced in a study of T cell repertoires in cytomegalovirus infection. TCRdb reanalysed the reads using MiXCR and keeps one entry per CDR3 protein. This repertoire shows about 360,000 distinct CDR3 sequences, 18% found once; its top ten account for about 10%. Sequenced input: PBMCs. The receptor set was obtained from a human donor in good health (CMV status not recorded). Some clones in this sample may be carry-over from other donors' samples. Each CDR3 is given with its conserved first and last residue. A D gene is named only where the DNA matches it firmly. The size field is filled for only some rows; it gives once, few, many or a size class.

NA	12	TRBV4-2	TRBJ1-1	NA	CASSQEGFEAFF	TGTGCCAGCAGCCAAGAAGGGTTTGAAGCTTTCTTT
NA	15	TRBV7-9	TRBJ2-2	few	CASSPLRVGAGELFF	TGTGCCAGCAGCCCCCTTCGTGTTGGGGCCGGGGAGCTGTTTTTT
NA	13	TRBV5-4	TRBJ2-1	NA	CASSLESYNEQFF	TGTGCCAGCAGCTTGGAGTCCTACAATGAGCAGTTCTTC
NA	16	TRBV12-3/TRBV12-4	TRBJ2-5	few	CASHITPTHAQETQYF	TGTGCCAGCCATATCACGCCCACGCACGCCCAAGAGACCCAGTACTTC
NA	15	TRBV7-2	TRBJ2-2	many	CASSQRPGGAGELFF	TGTGCCAGCAGTCAACGGCCAGGGGGGGCCGGGGAGCTGTTTTTT
NA	14	TRBV5-1	TRBJ1-2	few	CASSLESPNYGYTF	TGCGCCAGCAGCTTGGAAAGTCCTAACTATGGCTACACCTTC
NA	15	TRBV7-2	TRBJ2-5	many	CASSFPTGDLETQYF	TGTGCCAGCAGCTTCCCTACGGGAGATCTAGAGACCCAGTACTTC
TRBD2	18	TRBV7-2	TRBJ2-1	many	CASSLLTSGGASWHEQFF	TGTGCCAGCAGCTTACTTACTAGCGGGGGGGCATCTTGGCATGAGCAGTTCTTC
NA	14	TRBV7-2	TRBJ1-5	NA	CASSLLTGYQPQHF	TGTGCCAGCAGCTTATTGACAGGCTATCAGCCCCAGCATTTT
NA	13	TRBV2	TRBJ1-6	few	CASTRTVRTPLHF	TGTGCCAGCACTCGGACAGTACGGACACCCCTCCACTTT
TRBD2	18	TRBV7-2	TRBJ2-1	many	CASSTGTSGIGLVSEQFF	TGTGCCAGCAGCACCGGGACTAGCGGGATTGGGTTAGTTAGTGAGCAGTTCTTC
TRBD1	13	TRBV7-2	TRBJ1-1	many	CASTPTGGTEAFF	TGTGCCAGCACCCCGACAGGGGGCACTGAAGCTTTCTTT
NA	15	TRBV18	TRBJ1-6	many	CASSPVASVVAPLHF	TGTGCCAGCTCACCAGTCGCATCCGTCGTGGCACCCCTCCACTTT
TRBD1	14	TRBV7-2	TRBJ2-5	many	CASSPGQGSETQYF	TGTGCCAGCAGCCCCGGACAGGGGAGCGAGACCCAGTACTTC
TRBD2	16	TRBV7-2	TRBJ2-2	few	CASSSWSGRLTGELFF	TGTGCCAGCAGCTCGTGGAGCGGGAGATTGACCGGGGAGCTGTTTTTT
TRBD2	13	TRBV20-1	TRBJ2-3	few	CSARSGNTDTQYF	TGCAGTGCTAGAAGCGGGAACACAGATACGCAGTATTTT
NA	12	TRBV11-2	TRBJ1-3	many	CASSFEGNTIYF	TGTGCCAGCAGCTTCGAGGGAAACACCATATATTTT
NA	16	TRBV3-1	TRBJ2-3	NA	CASSQDPDTYTDTQYF	TGTGCCAGCAGCCAAGACCCGGACACATACACAGATACGCAGTATTTT
NA	14	TRBV7-2	TRBJ1-1	few	CASSFLHGGTEAFF	TGTGCCAGCAGCTTTTTGCACGGGGGCACTGAAGCTTTCTTT
NA	15	TRBV12-3/TRBV12-4	TRBJ1-5	NA	CASSPGPGGYQPQHF	TGTGCCAGCAGTCCCGGGCCGGGCGGCTATCAGCCCCAGCATTTT
NA	14	TRBV11-2	TRBJ2-5	few	CASNTQGSVVSQYF	TGTGCCAGCAACACACAGGGTAGTGTCGTGTCCCAGTACTTC
TRBD1	16	TRBV7-2	TRBJ2-5	many	CASSLGRTGRGETQYF	TGTGCCAGCAGCTTAGGTCGGACGGGCAGGGGGGAGACCCAGTACTTC
NA	15	TRBV11-2	TRBJ2-1	NA	CASSFSGTGRNEQFF	TGTGCCAGCAGCTTCTCCGGGACGGGACGTAATGAGCAGTTCTTC
TRBD1	14	TRBV12-3/TRBV12-4	TRBJ1-6	many	CASSWNRGQSPLHF	TGTGCCAGCAGTTGGAACAGGGGGCAATCACCCCTCCACTTT
TRBD2	16	TRBV15	TRBJ2-3	few	CATSRPLTGGGDTQYF	TGTGCCACCAGCAGACCCCTAACGGGAGGGGGAGATACGCAGTATTTT
NA	16	TRBV7-2	TRBJ2-1	many	CASSLTATLSYNEQFF	TGTGCCAGCAGCTTGACTGCAACCCTCTCGTACAATGAGCAGTTCTTC
TRBD2	16	TRBV28	TRBJ2-1	many	CASRTVGAGSYNEQFF	TGTGCCAGCAGAACGGTGGGAGCGGGGTCCTACAATGAGCAGTTCTTC
TRBD1	13	TRBV10-2	TRBJ1-5	many	CASSKGARQPQHF	TGCGCCAGCAGTAAGGGGGCGCGTCAGCCCCAGCATTTT
NA	15	TRBV4-2	TRBJ2-5	few	CASSQDNRGRETQYF	TGTGCCAGCAGCCAAGATAATAGAGGGCGAGAGACCCAGTACTTC
NA	18	TRBV28	TRBJ2-2	NA	CASSTRNQPYPNTGELFF	TGTGCCAGCAGTACCCGGAATCAGCCCTACCCGAACACCGGGGAGCTGTTTTTT
NA	13	TRBV6-2/TRBV6-3	TRBJ1-2	NA	CASTLLHGDGYTF	TGTGCCAGCACCCTGTTACACGGAGATGGCTACACCTTC
TRBD1	14	TRBV7-2	TRBJ1-2	many	CASSLWTGNYGYTF	TGTGCCAGCAGCTTATGGACAGGGAACTATGGCTACACCTTC
NA	12	TRBV2	TRBJ1-2	NA	CAIQPGHYGYTF	TGTGCCATACAACCCGGACACTATGGCTACACCTTC
NA	12	TRBV29-1	TRBJ1-2	NA	CSVGGTSYGYTF	TGCAGCGTTGGGGGGACTTCCTATGGCTACACCTTC
NA	13	TRBV27	TRBJ1-2	few	CASSIGQGHGYTF	TGTGCCAGCAGTATAGGGCAGGGACATGGCTACACCTTC
TRBD2	22	TRBV7-2	TRBJ2-3	many	CASSSITPGLAGGGWSTDTQYF	TGTGCCAGCAGCTCTATTACACCGGGACTAGCGGGGGGGGGGTGGTCTACAGATACGCAGTATTTT
TRBD2	15	TRBV19	TRBJ2-2	NA	CASRKREDNPGELFF	TGTGCCAGTAGGAAGCGGGAGGACAACCCCGGGGAGCTGTTTTTT
NA	14	TRBV5-6	TRBJ2-3	NA	CASSPGVGMDTQYF	TGTGCCAGCAGCCCCGGGGTAGGGATGGATACGCAGTATTTT
NA	11	TRBV20-1	TRBJ1-2	few	CSARETGGYTF	TGCAGTGCTAGAGAGACAGGCGGCTACACCTTC
TRBD2	13	TRBV20-1	TRBJ2-5	few	CSARGLAGETQYF	TGCAGTGCTAGAGGACTAGCAGGAGAGACCCAGTACTTC
NA	13	TRBV4-2	TRBJ2-3	NA	CASSQDYGGPKYF	TGTGCCAGCAGCCAAGATTACGGGGGGCCGAAGTATTTT
NA	14	TRBV20-1	TRBJ2-1	NA	CSARGGAGYNEQFF	TGCAGTGCTAGAGGAGGGGCAGGCTACAATGAGCAGTTCTTC
NA	11	TRBV5-1	TRBJ1-1	NA	CASSLAGEAFF	TGCGCCAGCAGCTTGGCCGGGGAAGCTTTCTTT
TRBD2	16	TRBV7-8	TRBJ2-7	few	CASSLTEAGGIYEQYF	TGTGCCAGCAGCCTAACCGAGGCCGGGGGGATTTACGAGCAGTACTTC
NA	13	TRBV7-2	TRBJ1-2	many	CASSPGPYYGYTF	TGTGCCAGCAGCCCTGGGCCTTACTATGGCTACACCTTC
NA	19	TRBV7-8	TRBJ2-6	few	CASSLRQASLTTRANVLTF	TGTGCCAGCAGCTTACGGCAGGCCAGTTTGACCACCCGGGCCAACGTCCTGACTTTC
TRBD2	14	TRBV2	TRBJ2-5	NA	CASSEVAGSETQYF	TGTGCCAGCAGTGAGGTAGCGGGGTCGGAGACCCAGTACTTC
TRBD2	13	TRBV29-1	TRBJ2-5	few	CSVVAGGPGTQYF	TGCAGCGTTGTAGCGGGGGGCCCCGGGACCCAGTACTTC
NA	14	TRBV20-1	TRBJ2-1	few	CSVKGGTVYNEQFF	TGCAGTGTCAAAGGGGGGACAGTATACAATGAGCAGTTCTTC
NA	14	TRBV6-1	TRBJ1-5	NA	CASRATGYNQPQHF	TGTGCCAGCAGAGCGACAGGTTACAATCAGCCCCAGCATTTT
NA	13	TRBV4-3	TRBJ2-3	many	CASSQDPLDTQYF	TGCGCCAGCAGCCAAGATCCGTTAGATACGCAGTATTTT
NA	15	TRBV12-3/TRBV12-4	TRBJ2-5	few	CASTMGRSPQETQYF	TGTGCCAGCACGATGGGAAGATCCCCCCAAGAGACCCAGTACTTC
NA	14	TRBV4-1	TRBJ1-6	NA	CASSPLTVNSPLHF	TGCGCCAGCAGCCCCCTGACAGTAAATTCACCCCTCCACTTT